A single T cell receptor beta chain is shown here with its context. Its specificity is unknown. These data originate in a study of T cell responses to AZD1222 COVID-19 vaccine. Overall study findings and caveats: Donors, mostly white British, included more females; clonal diversity was possibly underestimated. Of the AZD1222 recipients, only 6 or 7 were seropositive at baseline. Spike-specific TCR repertoires showed rising breadth and depth after two AZD1222 doses. Unmutated variant regions are reportedly the target of nearly half of TCRs that are spike-specific.

TCRdb's table, derived via immunoSEQ multiplex PCR, lists solely in-frame clones and lacks some. The data contain approximately 110,000 clones, about 91% of them singletons. The CDR3 has 13 amino acids. V lost 4 bases and J 1 base, leaving 10 bases between the germline ends. Germline values: CDR1 SQVTM, CDR2 ANQGSEA. The clonotype comes from an adult who received the AZD1222 COVID-19 vaccine. The source was peripheral blood, collected 28 days after the second AZD1222 dose. The chain carries TRBV29-1 and TRBJ2-5, with TRBD2 as a possible D gene (6 bases). The CDR3 nucleotides read TGCAGCGTTGTCGAACTAGCCCAAGAGACCCAGTACTTC. Protein sequence: CSVVELAQETQYF.